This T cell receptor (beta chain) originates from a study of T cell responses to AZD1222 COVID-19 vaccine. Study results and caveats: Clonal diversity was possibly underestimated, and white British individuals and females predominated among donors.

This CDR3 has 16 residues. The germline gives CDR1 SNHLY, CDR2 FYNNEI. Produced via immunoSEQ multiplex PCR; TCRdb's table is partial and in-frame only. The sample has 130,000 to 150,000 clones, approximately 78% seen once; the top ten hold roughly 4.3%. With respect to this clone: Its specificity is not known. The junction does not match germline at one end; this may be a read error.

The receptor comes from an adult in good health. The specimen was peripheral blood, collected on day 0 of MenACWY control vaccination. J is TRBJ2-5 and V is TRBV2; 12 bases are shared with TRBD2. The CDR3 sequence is CASSAGTSGRQGTQYF. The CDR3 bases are TGTGCCAGCAGTGCCGGGACTAGCGGGCGCCAAGGGACCCAGTACTTC.